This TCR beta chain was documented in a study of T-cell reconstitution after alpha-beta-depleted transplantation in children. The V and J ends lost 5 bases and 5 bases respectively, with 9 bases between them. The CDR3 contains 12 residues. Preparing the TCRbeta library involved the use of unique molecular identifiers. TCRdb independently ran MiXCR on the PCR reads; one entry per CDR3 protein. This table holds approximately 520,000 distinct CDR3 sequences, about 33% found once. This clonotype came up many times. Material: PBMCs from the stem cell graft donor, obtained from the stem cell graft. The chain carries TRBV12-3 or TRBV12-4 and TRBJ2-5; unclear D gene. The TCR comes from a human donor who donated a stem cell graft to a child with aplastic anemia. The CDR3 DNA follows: TGTGCCAGCAGTAGAGACGGGGAGACCCAGTACTTC. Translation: CASSRDGETQYF.